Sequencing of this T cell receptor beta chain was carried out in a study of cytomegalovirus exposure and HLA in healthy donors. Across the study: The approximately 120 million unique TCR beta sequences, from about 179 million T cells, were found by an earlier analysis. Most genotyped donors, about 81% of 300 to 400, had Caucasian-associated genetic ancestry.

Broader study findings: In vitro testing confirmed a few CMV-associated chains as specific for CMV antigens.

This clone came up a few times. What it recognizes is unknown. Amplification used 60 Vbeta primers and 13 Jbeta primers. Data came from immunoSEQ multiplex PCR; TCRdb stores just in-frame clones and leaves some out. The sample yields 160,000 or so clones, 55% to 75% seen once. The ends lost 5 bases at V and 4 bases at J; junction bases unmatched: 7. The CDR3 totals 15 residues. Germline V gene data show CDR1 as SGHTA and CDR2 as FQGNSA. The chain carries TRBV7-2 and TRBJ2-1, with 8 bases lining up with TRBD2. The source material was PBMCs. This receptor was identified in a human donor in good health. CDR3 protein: CASSTGGGSYNEQFF. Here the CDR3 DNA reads TGTGCCAGCAGCACGGGCGGGGGGAGTTACAATGAGCAGTTCTTC.